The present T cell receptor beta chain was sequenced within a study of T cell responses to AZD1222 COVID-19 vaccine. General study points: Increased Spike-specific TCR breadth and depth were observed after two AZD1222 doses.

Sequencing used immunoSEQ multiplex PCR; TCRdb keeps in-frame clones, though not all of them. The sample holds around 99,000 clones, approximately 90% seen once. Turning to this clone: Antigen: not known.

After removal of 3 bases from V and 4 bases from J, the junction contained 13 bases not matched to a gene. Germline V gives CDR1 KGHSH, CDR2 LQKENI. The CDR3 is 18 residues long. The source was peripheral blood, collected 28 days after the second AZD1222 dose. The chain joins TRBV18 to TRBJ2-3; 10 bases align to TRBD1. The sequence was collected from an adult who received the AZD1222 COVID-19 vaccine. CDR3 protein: CASSPRQGAASTADTQYF. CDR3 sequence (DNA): TGTGCCAGCTCACCCCGACAGGGGGCGGCATCTACGGCAGATACGCAGTATTTT.